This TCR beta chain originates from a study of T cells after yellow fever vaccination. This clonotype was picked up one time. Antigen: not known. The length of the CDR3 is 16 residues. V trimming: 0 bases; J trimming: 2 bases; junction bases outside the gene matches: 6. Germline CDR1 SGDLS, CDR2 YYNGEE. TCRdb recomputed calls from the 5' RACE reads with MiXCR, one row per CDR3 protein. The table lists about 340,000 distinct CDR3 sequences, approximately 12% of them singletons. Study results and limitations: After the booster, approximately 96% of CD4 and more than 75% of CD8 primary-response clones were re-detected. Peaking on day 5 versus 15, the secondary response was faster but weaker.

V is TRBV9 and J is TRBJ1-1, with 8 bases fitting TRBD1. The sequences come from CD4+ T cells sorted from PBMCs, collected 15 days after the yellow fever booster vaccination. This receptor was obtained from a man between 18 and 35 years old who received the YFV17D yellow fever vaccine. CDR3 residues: CASSVAITGGNTEAFF. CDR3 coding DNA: TGTGCCAGCAGCGTAGCTATTACAGGGGGAAACACTGAAGCTTTCTTT.